The 3 T cell receptor beta chains reported below all come from one sample, sequenced in a study of radiation and T cells in renal cell carcinoma. Clones were sequenced by immunoSEQ multiplex PCR, and TCRdb holds only the in-frame ones, with some missing. The table lists 140,000 or so clones, about 88% of them singletons. The sample's time point: baseline pretreatment blood. Treatment here: 15 Gy SBRT to primary tumor, nephrectomy 4 weeks later. The sample in question was blood, obtained from a patient whose treatment included radiotherapy and nephrectomy. These receptors all come from a woman aged 45 to 65 with renal cell carcinoma.

CDR3 region: CASSLEGGQYNEQFF. Here the CDR3 DNA reads TGCGCCAGCAGCTTGGAGGGGGGACAGTACAATGAGCAGTTCTTC. The rearrangement joins TRBV5-1 to TRBJ2-1; D may be TRBD1 (7 bases). The CDR3 contains 15 residues. Germline V lookup: CDR1 SGHRS, CDR2 YFSETQ. The V end lost 0 bases, the J end lost 4 bases, and 11 bases lay between the germline ends.

The gene calls are TRBV4-3 and TRBJ1-1; TRBD1 is a possible D gene (5 bases). The CDR3 covers 16 residues. With 0 bases removed from V and 3 bases from J, the gap between germline ends came to 14 bases. The germline gives CDR1 LGHNA, CDR2 YSLEER. This CDR3 reads CASSQDLAGGYTEAFF. The CDR3 DNA sequence: TGCGCCAGCAGCCAAGATTTGGCTGGGGGGTACACTGAAGCTTTCTTT.

The chain carries TRBV7-2 and TRBJ2-1; 8 bases align to TRBD2. This CDR3 is built from 14 residues. Losses at the gene ends were 1 base for V and 9 bases for J; bases not matched to a gene: 5. The germline V gene has CDR1 SGHTA and CDR2 FQGNSA. The CDR3 spells CASSLVAGGSEQFF. The CDR3, as DNA: TGTGCCAGCAGCTTAGTGGCGGGGGGCAGTGAGCAGTTCTTC. The whole variable domain, remainder taken from reference TRBV7-2 and TRBJ2-1, is GAGVSQSPSNKVTEKGKDVELRCDPISGHTALYWYRQSLGQGLEFLIYFQGNSAPDKSGLPSDRFSAERTGGSVSTLTIQRTQQEDSAVYLCASSLVAGGSEQFFGPGTRLTVL.